Following are 29 T cell receptor beta chains from one sample sequenced in a study of T-cell memory formation after mild COVID-19. A single record per CDR3 protein comes from TCRdb applying MiXCR to the 5' RACE reads. This repertoire shows approximately 150,000 distinct CDR3 sequences, about 19% found once; its top ten account for about 2.1%. The sequenced sample was PBMCs or a T cell subset sorted from them (not recorded which). The receptors derive from an adult woman who had mild COVID-19 (a few samples of this study predate the infection). Cell type and time point are not known.

The chain recombines TRBV7-6 with TRBJ2-2; the D is unclear. The CDR3 runs to 14 residues. The germline V gene encodes CDR1 SGHVS and CDR2 FNYEAQ. The V gene lost 1 base and the J gene lost 4 bases, with 7 bases spanning the gap. CDR3 sequence reads: CASSLGLATGELFF. DNA for the CDR3: TGTGCCAGCAGCTTAGGCCTTGCCACCGGGGAGCTGTTTTTT.

This chain joins TRBV20-1 and TRBJ2-5, with D possibly TRBD1 on 5 matching bases. The V end was cut by 5 bases, the J end by 7 bases, with 20 bases between. Germline V gives CDR1 DFQATT, CDR2 SNEGSKA (reference sequence). This CDR3 spans 14 amino acids. CDR3 DNA sequence: TGCAGTGCTTTCCTGGGTAGGGGTTCAGGGACCCAGTACTTC. Translating gives CSAFLGRGSGTQYF.

V usage is TRBV20-1 and J usage is TRBJ2-4; D tentatively reads TRBD1 or TRBD2 (5 bases each). The V and J ends lost 3 bases and 7 bases respectively, with 10 bases between them. The CDR3 totals 12 residues. CDR1 is DFQATT, CDR2 SNEGSKA, per germline (reference sequence). As DNA, the CDR3 is TGCAGTGCTAGGGGGGTGGGCAACATTCAGTACTTC. It specifies CSARGVGNIQYF.

This clonotype was counted a few times. This chain uses TRBV25-1 with TRBJ2-7, with a possible D match to TRBD1 (6 bases). The germline CDR1 and CDR2 sequences are MGHDK and SYGVNS. V lost 4 bases and J 5 bases, leaving 9 bases between the germline ends. The CDR3 has 12 amino acids. Here the CDR3 DNA reads TGTGCCAGCAGTGCAGGGGCCCACGAGCAGTACTTC. The encoded protein is CASSAGAHEQYF.

The chain uses TRBV5-6 and TRBJ1-2; D ambiguous. The germline gives CDR1 SGHDT, CDR2 YYEEEE. V was shortened by 2 bases and J by 4 bases, with 12 bases between the two germline ends. This CDR3 has 14 residues. The CDR3 DNA reads as TGTGCCAGCAGCTTTTCCATGGCCAGCTATGGCTACACCTTC. Translating it yields CASSFSMASYGYTF.

The J gene is TRBJ2-1, the V gene TRBV24-1, with 9 bases aligning to TRBD1. V was pared by 4 bases and J by 9 bases, with 15 bases of the junction left unmatched. Germline CDR1 and CDR2: KGHDR and SFDVKD. This CDR3 has 17 amino acids. CDR3 coding DNA: TGTGCCACCAGTGACCCCGGGGACAGGGCCGTCTCAATTGAGCAGTTCTTC. The encoded protein is CATSDPGDRAVSIEQFF.

The genes are TRBV20-1 and TRBJ2-3; tentatively, D is TRBD1 or TRBD2 (6 bases each). CDR3 size: 13 residues. V was shortened by 5 bases and J by 6 bases, with 15 bases between the two germline ends. The germline V gene has CDR1 DFQATT and CDR2 SNEGSKA (reference sequence). The CDR3 DNA is TGCAGTGCTGAATACGGGGGCCTTGATACGCAGTATTTT. Amino acid sequence: CSAEYGGLDTQYF.

This rearrangement joins TRBV2 to TRBJ1-1; 11 bases match TRBD1. The J segment lost 10 bases and the V segment lost 9 bases, leaving 10 bases of the junction unmatched. The CDR3 length is 13 residues. Germline V gene lookup returns CDR1 SNHLY and CDR2 FYNNEI. In DNA form, the CDR3 reads TGTGCCAGTCGGACAGGGGGCGCGGAAGGAGCTTTCTTT. Its protein product is CASRTGGAEGAFF.

This clonotype was seen only a few times. The chain employs TRBV6-2 or TRBV6-3 and TRBJ1-2; no reliable D call. V was cut by 2 bases and J by 4 bases, with 11 bases left in between. This CDR3 has 14 amino acids. Germline loops: CDR1 MNHEY, CDR2 SVGEGT. The CDR3 loop is CASSYEWSGYGYTF. The CDR3, as DNA: TGTGCCAGCAGTTACGAATGGAGCGGCTATGGCTACACCTTC.

This clonotype was detected a few times. The chain recombines TRBV7-2 with TRBJ2-1; 11 bases agree with TRBD2. CDR3 length equals 17 residues. V gave up 4 bases and J gave up 1 base; unmatched junction bases: 6. Per germline, CDR1 SGHTA and CDR2 FQGNSA. CDR3 DNA sequence: TGTGCCAGCAGCTATACGACTAGCGGGGCATCCTACAATGAGCAGTTCTTC. This gives the protein CASSYTTSGASYNEQFF.

Only a few counts were recorded for this clonotype. The genes are TRBV11-3 and TRBJ1-1; D might be TRBD1 (5 bases). This CDR3 spans 14 amino acids. Germline V lookup: CDR1 SGHNT, CDR2 YENEEA. The V end lost 4 bases, the J end lost 1 base, and 10 bases lay between the germline ends. The CDR3 loop is CASSSITGNTEAFF. The DNA of the CDR3 is TGTGCCAGCAGCTCAATTACAGGGAACACTGAAGCTTTCTTT.

This clonotype was counted between two and nine times. V usage is TRBV20-1 and J usage is TRBJ2-3, with 9 bases identical to TRBD2. V lost 1 base and J lost 0; bases outside the gene matches: 5. Germline CDR1 and CDR2: DFQATT and SNEGSKA (reference sequence). The CDR3 is 16 amino acids. DNA of the CDR3: TGCAGTGCTAGAGGACATCTAGCGGGGAGCACAGATACGCAGTATTTT. Translation gives CSARGHLAGSTDTQYF.

This clonotype has just a few counts. The chain has TRBV30 and TRBJ1-2; D remains unclear. Trimming removed 2 bases from V and 0 bases from J, with 4 bases in between. The CDR3 contains 12 residues. CDR1 GTSNPN and CDR2 SVGIG come from the germline V gene (reference sequence). CDR3 nucleotides: TGTGCCTGGAGTAACTCTAACTATGGCTACACCTTC. This gives the protein CAWSNSNYGYTF.

CDR3 loop: CSVVPSTSKETQYF. The CDR3 nucleotides read TGCAGCGTTGTCCCCTCGACGTCGAAAGAGACCCAGTACTTC. The chain employs TRBV29-1 and TRBJ2-5, with D unclear. The CDR3 is made up of 14 amino acids. Trimming removed 4 bases at V and 3 bases at J, with 15 bases between. The germline V gene has CDR1 SQVTM and CDR2 ANQGSEA.

This clonotype has just a few counts. This chain links TRBV5-1 with TRBJ2-7; D unresolved. The CDR3 runs 14 residues. V was trimmed by 4 bases and J by 6 bases, leaving 17 bases between them. The germline V gene encodes CDR1 SGHRS and CDR2 YFSETQ. CDR3 in amino acids: CASSPGTARSEQYF. The DNA of the CDR3 is TGCGCCAGCAGCCCAGGAACAGCCCGATCCGAGCAGTACTTC.

The V call is TRBV7-8, the J call TRBJ1-5, with D perhaps matching TRBD1 (5 bases). The V end lost 0 bases, the J end lost 5 bases, and 14 bases lay between the germline ends. Germline V lookup: CDR1 SGHVS, CDR2 FQNEAQ. The CDR3 totals 16 residues. CDR3 region: CASSLAERGRHQPQHF. CDR3 bases: TGTGCCAGCAGCTTAGCTGAGAGGGGACGGCATCAGCCCCAGCATTTT.

This clonotype was picked up a small number of times. This sequence joins TRBV6-5 and TRBJ1-2; 10 positions agree with TRBD1. V was clipped by 6 bases and J by 5 bases; unmatched bases: 6. The CDR3 sequence is 14 residues long. CDR1 and CDR2 from the germline V gene are MNHEY and SVGAGI. This CDR3 reads CASSTGTGAYGYTF. CDR3 nucleotide sequence: TGTGCCAGCAGCACCGGGACAGGGGCATATGGCTACACCTTC.

The chain combines TRBV24-1 with TRBJ2-5; 8 bases fit TRBD1. The germline V gene has CDR1 KGHDR and CDR2 SFDVKD. With V trimmed by 3 bases and J by 5 bases, 7 bases remained unmatched. The CDR3 length is 15 residues. As DNA, the CDR3 is TGTGCCACCAGTGATGACGGACAGGGAAGGGAGACCCAGTACTTC. It codes for CATSDDGQGRETQYF.

This chain uses TRBV7-3 with TRBJ1-1; 7 bases are shared with TRBD1. Germline values: CDR1 SGHTA, CDR2 FQGTGA. V was pared by 5 bases and J by 4 bases, with 7 bases of the junction left unmatched. The CDR3 spans 14 residues. CDR3 residues: CASSRQGGGTEAFF. DNA for the CDR3: TGTGCCAGCAGCCGACAGGGTGGGGGCACTGAAGCTTTCTTT.

This clonotype was seen more than once but under ten times. V is TRBV6-5 and J is TRBJ2-1, with 7 positions matching TRBD1. The CDR3 is made up of 15 amino acids. J was trimmed by 4 bases and V by 6 bases; bases with no gene match: 9. Germline V CDR1 and CDR2: MNHEY, SVGAGI. CDR3 in DNA: TGTGCCAGCAGCAGGAGACAGGGCACATACAATGAGCAGTTCTTC. It specifies CASSRRQGTYNEQFF.

This chain links TRBV6-5 with TRBJ2-3; no definite D call. Trimming removed 5 bases at V and 0 bases at J, with 9 bases between. Germline CDR1 is MNHEY and CDR2 is SVGAGI. This CDR3 spans 14 amino acids. The CDR3 loop reads CASSRDGSTDTQYF. The DNA for the CDR3 is TGTGCCAGCAGTCGCGACGGGAGCACAGATACGCAGTATTTT.

V and J are TRBV4-2 and TRBJ1-2; 7 nucleotides agree with TRBD1. The junction had 7 bases not matched to a gene; V was cut back by 4 bases and J by 2 bases. Per the germline V gene, CDR1 is LGHNA and CDR2 is YNFKEQ. The CDR3 has 15 amino acids. In nucleotides, the CDR3 is TGTGCCAGCAGCCCACCCCAGGGGGTGAACTATGGCTACACCTTC. Its translation is CASSPPQGVNYGYTF.

A few counts support this clonotype. The V call is TRBV2, the J call TRBJ2-1, with 10 nucleotides matching TRBD2. There are 17 residues in the CDR3. Germline V lookup: CDR1 SNHLY, CDR2 FYNNEI. V lost 6 bases and J lost 4; bases outside the gene matches: 12. The CDR3 coding sequence is TGTGCCAGCAGCGACCCCGGGCTAGCGGGAGCATACAATGAGCAGTTCTTC. Translating gives CASSDPGLAGAYNEQFF.

The V and J genes are TRBV12-3 or TRBV12-4 and TRBJ1-1; no clear D. V lost 3 bases and J lost 6, with 5 bases in between. This CDR3 contains 11 residues. CDR3 sequence (DNA): TGTGCCAGCAGTTTTAGGTCTGAAGCTTTCTTT. As protein: CASSFRSEAFF.

A few counts support this clonotype. CDR3 region: CSARDSTNEQFF. CDR3 DNA: TGCAGTGCTAGAGATAGCACGAATGAGCAGTTCTTC. The genes are TRBV20-1 and TRBJ2-1; no clear D. With 0 bases removed from V and 7 bases from J, the gap between germline ends came to 7 bases. Germline CDR1 DFQATT, CDR2 SNEGSKA (reference sequence). This CDR3 is 12 amino acids long.

This clonotype was observed a few times. The V and J genes are TRBV25-1 and TRBJ2-7; 14 positions match TRBD2. V was pared by 6 bases and J by 3 bases, with 13 bases of the junction left unmatched. CDR3 length equals 18 residues. Germline-derived CDR1 and CDR2 are MGHDK and SYGVNS. The CDR3 DNA reads as TGTGCCAGCAGGAAGACCGGGACTAGCGGGAGCAGGTACTACGAGCAGTACTTC. This codes for CASRKTGTSGSRYYEQYF.

The J gene is TRBJ2-3, the V gene TRBV12-3 or TRBV12-4, with D possibly being TRBD2 (6 bases). V was pared by 6 bases and J by 3 bases, with 10 bases between. The CDR3 loop spans 13 amino acids. The CDR3 loop is CASRWRATDTQYF. The CDR3 nucleotides are TGTGCCAGCAGGTGGAGGGCTACAGATACGCAGTATTTT.

The chain is built from TRBV7-2 and TRBJ2-5; D call uncertain. This CDR3 is 13 amino acids long. Trimming removed 3 bases at V and 7 bases at J, with 12 bases between. The germline CDR1 and CDR2 sequences are SGHTA and FQGNSA. The CDR3 loop reads CASSFAPTGTQYF. CDR3 sequence (DNA): TGTGCCAGCAGCTTTGCTCCCACGGGGACCCAGTACTTC. The full variable domain, its missing parts supplied by reference TRBV7-2 and TRBJ2-5, is GAGVSQSPSNKVTEKGKDVELRCDPISGHTALYWYRQSLGQGLEFLIYFQGNSAPDKSGLPSDRFSAERTGGSVSTLTIQRTQQEDSAVYLCASSFAPTGTQYFGPGTRLLVL.

Concerning this clonotype itself: One end of the junction is discordant with germline, which a read error may explain. V and J are TRBV7-7 and TRBJ2-1; D assignment may be TRBD1 or TRBD2 (5 bases each). This CDR3 is 16 amino acids long. From germline, CDR1 is SSHAT and CDR2 FNYEAQ (reference sequence). CDR3 nucleotides: TGTGCTAGCAGCTTAAGGACCGGGGCCGTTATCAATGAGCAGTTCTTC. Translated, it gives CASSLRTGAVINEQFF.